The 22 T cell receptor beta chains below come from one sample, sequenced in a study of T cell changes during pregnancy in multiple sclerosis. Some clones are missing from TCRdb's copy, which holds only in-frame ones; the method was immunoSEQ multiplex PCR. The sample includes about 41,000 clones, approximately 90% of them seen just once. The specimen was CD8+ T cells from peripheral blood mononuclear cells, collected in the third trimester of pregnancy. These receptor sequences come from a female donor with multiple sclerosis, enrolled in a pregnancy study.

The chain employs TRBV7-9 and TRBJ2-1; 10 bases are shared with TRBD1. The germline gives CDR1 SEHNR, CDR2 FQNEAQ (reference sequence). The CDR3 sequence is 17 residues long. With V trimmed by 0 bases and J by 5 bases, 7 bases remained unmatched. The CDR3 nucleotides are TGTGCCAGCAGCTTAGCGCCGACAGGGGGCGACGACAATGAGCAGTTCTTC. Its protein product is CASSLAPTGGDDNEQFF.

The chain combines TRBV6-1 with TRBJ1-1; D remains ambiguous. V lost 3 bases to trimming and J lost 0 bases, with 11 bases between them. Germline assignment: CDR1 MNHNS and CDR2 SASEGT. The CDR3 sequence is 15 residues long. The CDR3 region has the DNA TGTGCCAGCAGTGAGATCTTTGGGCTGAACACTGAAGCTTTCTTT. It yields the protein CASSEIFGLNTEAFF.

The rearrangement joins TRBV5-1 to TRBJ1-1; no clear D. This CDR3 is built from 15 residues. Germline V lookup: CDR1 SGHRS, CDR2 YFSETQ. With 2 bases removed from V and 1 base from J, the gap between germline ends came to 12 bases. This chain's CDR3 is CASSFGVGENTEAFF. DNA of the CDR3: TGCGCCAGCAGCTTCGGTGTCGGTGAGAACACTGAAGCTTTCTTT.

The chain recombines TRBV4-3 with TRBJ2-7, with D uncertain. Trimming took off 0 bases at V and 2 bases at J, with 11 bases between the two ends. CDR1 LGHNA and CDR2 YSLEER come from the germline V gene. The CDR3 consists of 15 residues. CDR3 bases: TGCGCCAGCAGCCAAGATAGATTCACGGCCTACGAGCAGTACTTC. It codes for CASSQDRFTAYEQYF.

This clone was seen a single time. The chain carries TRBV4-2 and TRBJ2-7; 10 bases match TRBD2. The CDR3 runs 17 residues. Germline CDR1 LGHNA, CDR2 YNFKEQ. With 1 base clipped from V and 1 base from J, the junction kept 7 bases outside the gene matches. This chain's CDR3 is CASSQGLAGAGSYEQYF. The CDR3 bases are TGTGCCAGCAGCCAAGGGCTAGCGGGAGCTGGTTCCTACGAGCAGTACTTC.

This sequence joins TRBV2 and TRBJ2-1; 10 nucleotides agree with TRBD2. With 7 bases clipped from V and 0 bases from J, the junction kept 3 bases outside the gene matches. Per germline, CDR1 SNHLY and CDR2 FYNNEI. There are 15 residues in the CDR3. The CDR3 DNA reads TGTGCCAGCACCGCTAGCGGGAGCTCCTACAATGAGCAGTTCTTC. As protein: CASTASGSSYNEQFF.

The chain carries TRBV5-6 and TRBJ2-5, with D unresolved. The germline V and J ends were trimmed by 4 bases and 1 base, with 2 bases remaining between them. CDR1 and CDR2 from the germline V gene are SGHDT and YYEEEE. The length of the CDR3 is 11 residues. The CDR3 loop is CASSLQETQYF. DNA for the CDR3: TGTGCCAGCAGCCTCCAAGAGACCCAGTACTTC.

This chain uses TRBV7-9 with TRBJ2-7; D may be TRBD1 (5 bases). The V gene's germline CDR1 is SEHNR and CDR2 FQNEAQ (reference sequence). Trimming removed 5 bases from V and 3 bases from J, with 20 bases in between. This CDR3 comprises 16 residues. The DNA for the CDR3 is TGTGCCAGCAGCACAACACTTCAGGGCCCCGACTACGAGCAGTACTTC. It translates to CASSTTLQGPDYEQYF. The full variable domain, its missing parts supplied by reference TRBV7-9 and TRBJ2-7, is DTGVSQNPRHKITKRGQNVTFRCDPISEHNRLYWYRQTLGQGPEFLTYFQNEAQLEKSRLLSDRFSAERPKGSFSTLEIQRTEQGDSAMYLCASSTTLQGPDYEQYFGPGTRLTVT.

In regard to this clone: Distinct nucleotide sequences in the sample also encode this CDR3. V and J are TRBV27 and TRBJ2-7; D perhaps matches TRBD1 (6 bases). The germline CDR1 and CDR2 sequences are MNHEY and SMNVEV (reference sequence). The CDR3 covers 13 residues. Trimming pared 0 bases from V and 3 bases from J, leaving 6 bases between. The CDR3 loop is CASSLSGGYEQYF. Written as DNA, the CDR3 is TGTGCCAGCAGTTTATCAGGGGGCTACGAGCAGTACTTC.

The chain couples TRBV25-1 to TRBJ2-6, with D uncertain. V was clipped by 3 bases and J by 0 bases, with 15 bases between them. The V gene's germline CDR1 is MGHDK and CDR2 SYGVNS. The CDR3 sequence is 18 residues long. The CDR3 here is CASSDDTSTYSGANVLTF. CDR3 sequence (DNA): TGTGCCAGCAGTGATGACACAAGTACATACTCTGGGGCCAACGTCCTGACTTTC.

J is TRBJ2-2 and V is TRBV7-8; the match to TRBD2 covers 8 bases. The trim removed 5 bases at V and 8 bases at J, leaving 10 bases unmatched. This CDR3 contains 15 residues. Germline CDR1 SGHVS, CDR2 FQNEAQ. CDR3 sequence reads: CASSPAGGGAGELFF. As DNA, the CDR3 is TGTGCCAGCAGCCCCGCGGGGGGTGGCGCGGGGGAGCTGTTTTTT.

The V and J genes are TRBV25-1 and TRBJ1-2; D may be TRBD1 (5 bases). Germline CDR1 MGHDK, CDR2 SYGVNS. Trimming removed 0 bases from V and 8 bases from J, with 19 bases in between. The CDR3 has 16 amino acids. The chain's CDR3 is CASSEYIWGVIWGYTF. CDR3 coding DNA: TGTGCCAGCAGTGAATATATCTGGGGCGTAATATGGGGCTACACCTTC.

The rearrangement uses TRBV4-1 and TRBJ1-2; TRBD1 agrees at 12 bases. Germline CDR1 and CDR2: MGHRA and YSYEKL. Unmatched junction bases numbered 21, after V lost 4 bases and J lost 6 bases. This CDR3 has 20 amino acids. The CDR3 is CASSPYGTGGRVDVSDGYTF. The CDR3 bases are TGCGCCAGCAGCCCATACGGGACAGGGGGCCGGGTGGACGTCAGCGATGGCTACACCTTC.

This chain joins TRBV28 and TRBJ2-7; perhaps TRBD2 as D (5 bases). This CDR3 region has 15 residues. V shed 5 bases and J shed 3 bases, with 17 bases lying between them. Germline values: CDR1 MDHEN, CDR2 SYDVKM. The CDR3 DNA reads TGTGCCAGCAGTACTCCACTCGGGGTGTTCTACGAGCAGTACTTC. This translates into CASSTPLGVFYEQYF.

This chain uses TRBV5-6 with TRBJ2-5; weak D call: TRBD2 (7 bases). The CDR3 totals 19 residues. V lost 1 base and J lost 5, with 27 bases in between. Germline CDR1 reads SGHDT; CDR2 reads YYEEEE. The CDR3: CASSLFGLSQGLSVETQYF. In nucleotides, the CDR3 is TGTGCCAGCAGCTTGTTCGGGTTATCACAGGGACTATCCGTCGAGACCCAGTACTTC.

This chain uses TRBV7-9 with TRBJ2-1; TRBD1 matches 7 bases. V shed 8 bases and J 0 bases; nucleotides not matched to a gene: 7. Per germline, CDR1 SEHNR and CDR2 FQNEAQ (reference sequence). This CDR3 is built from 15 residues. DNA for the CDR3: TGTGCCAGCGGCCCCCGGGACAGCTCCTACAATGAGCAGTTCTTC. Amino acid sequence: CASGPRDSSYNEQFF.

V usage is TRBV11-2 and J usage is TRBJ2-7, with 10 positions matching TRBD2. Germline values: CDR1 SGHAT, CDR2 FQNNGV. The CDR3 loop spans 16 amino acids. Losses at the gene ends were 5 bases for V and 0 bases for J; bases not matched to a gene: 7. The CDR3 sequence is CASSVRLAGASYEQYF. The CDR3 DNA reads as TGTGCCAGCAGCGTACGACTAGCGGGTGCCTCCTACGAGCAGTACTTC.

J is TRBJ2-5 and V is TRBV5-1; 7 nucleotides align to TRBD1. CDR3 length: 15 amino acids. Per the germline V gene, CDR1 is SGHRS and CDR2 is YFSETQ. Losses at the gene ends were 3 bases for V and 3 bases for J; bases not matched to a gene: 8. The CDR3 sequence is CASSSPGTVEETQYF. Written as DNA, the CDR3 is TGCGCCAGCAGCTCCCCCGGGACAGTAGAAGAGACCCAGTACTTC.

The chain combines TRBV5-6 with TRBJ1-2; D is possibly TRBD1 (5 bases). Looked up from germline, CDR1 is SGHDT and CDR2 is YYEEEE. There are 13 residues in the CDR3. Trimming took off 0 bases at V and 8 bases at J, with 11 bases between the two ends. This CDR3 is CASSLVRVGGYTF. The DNA for the CDR3 is TGTGCCAGCAGCTTGGTCAGGGTAGGAGGCTACACCTTC.

V gene TRBV27 combines with J gene TRBJ2-7; 7 bases match TRBD1. Germline V lookup: CDR1 MNHEY, CDR2 SMNVEV (reference sequence). V was pared by 1 base and J by 2 bases, with 2 bases of the junction left unmatched. CDR3 size: 14 residues. The CDR3: CASSLYRGPYEQYF. The CDR3 DNA is TGTGCCAGCAGTTTATATAGGGGGCCCTACGAGCAGTACTTC.

The chain couples TRBV7-2 to TRBJ2-7; 8 nucleotides line up with TRBD2. Looked up from germline, CDR1 is SGHTA and CDR2 is FQGNSA. The junction had 11 bases not matched to a gene; V was cut back by 4 bases and J by 3 bases. The CDR3 covers 16 residues. The CDR3: CASSSKVRGGFYEQYF. The DNA for the CDR3 is TGTGCCAGCAGCTCCAAGGTCCGGGGGGGCTTCTACGAGCAGTACTTC.

This clone was observed a single time. The chain combines TRBV4-3 with TRBJ2-7; 7 positions agree with TRBD2. The CDR3 has 19 amino acids. CDR1 LGHNA and CDR2 YSLEER come from the germline V gene. V shed 0 bases, J shed 6 bases, and the junction held 20 bases outside the gene matches. CDR3 region: CASSQELGGDGSSTVEQYF. CDR3 in DNA: TGCGCCAGCAGCCAAGAACTGGGGGGGGACGGATCCTCCACGGTCGAGCAGTACTTC.